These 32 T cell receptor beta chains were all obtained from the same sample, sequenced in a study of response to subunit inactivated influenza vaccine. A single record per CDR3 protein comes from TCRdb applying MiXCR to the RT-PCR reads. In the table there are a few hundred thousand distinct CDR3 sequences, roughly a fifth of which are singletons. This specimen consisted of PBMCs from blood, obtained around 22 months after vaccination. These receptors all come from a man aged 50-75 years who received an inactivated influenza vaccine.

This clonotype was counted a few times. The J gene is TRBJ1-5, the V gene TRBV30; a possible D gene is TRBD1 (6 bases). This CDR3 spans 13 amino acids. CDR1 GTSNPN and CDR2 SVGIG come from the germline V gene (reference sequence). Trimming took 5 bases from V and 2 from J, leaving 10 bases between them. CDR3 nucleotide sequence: TGTGCCTGGGACCGACAGGGCAATCAGCCCCAGCATTTT. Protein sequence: CAWDRQGNQPQHF.

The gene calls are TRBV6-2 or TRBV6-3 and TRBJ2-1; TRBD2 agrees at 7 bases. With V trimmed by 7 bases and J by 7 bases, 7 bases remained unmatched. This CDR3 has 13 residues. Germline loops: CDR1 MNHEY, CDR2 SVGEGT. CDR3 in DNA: TGTGCCAGCAAGGCGGGAGCTCGGAATGAGCAGTTCTTC. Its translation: CASKAGARNEQFF.

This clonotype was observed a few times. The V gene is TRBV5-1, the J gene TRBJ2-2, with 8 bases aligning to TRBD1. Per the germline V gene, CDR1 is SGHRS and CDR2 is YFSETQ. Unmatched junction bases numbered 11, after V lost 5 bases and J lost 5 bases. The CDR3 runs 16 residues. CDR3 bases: TGCGCCAGCAGTTCCCGCTCAGGGGGCGGAACCGGGGAGCTGTTTTTT. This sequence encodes CASSSRSGGGTGELFF.

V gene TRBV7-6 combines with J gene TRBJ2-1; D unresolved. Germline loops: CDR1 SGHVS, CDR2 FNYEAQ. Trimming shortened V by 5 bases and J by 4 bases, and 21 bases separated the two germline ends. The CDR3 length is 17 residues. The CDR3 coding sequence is TGTGCCAGCAGCCCCACGCCCGCCGACATGGGGTACAATGAGCAGTTCTTC. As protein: CASSPTPADMGYNEQFF.

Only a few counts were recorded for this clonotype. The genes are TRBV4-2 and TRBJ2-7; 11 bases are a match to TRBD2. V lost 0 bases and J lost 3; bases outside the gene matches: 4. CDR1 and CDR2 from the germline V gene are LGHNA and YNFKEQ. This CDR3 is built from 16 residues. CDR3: CASSQEPGLAVYEQYF. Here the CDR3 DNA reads TGTGCCAGCAGCCAAGAACCGGGACTAGCGGTCTACGAGCAGTACTTC.

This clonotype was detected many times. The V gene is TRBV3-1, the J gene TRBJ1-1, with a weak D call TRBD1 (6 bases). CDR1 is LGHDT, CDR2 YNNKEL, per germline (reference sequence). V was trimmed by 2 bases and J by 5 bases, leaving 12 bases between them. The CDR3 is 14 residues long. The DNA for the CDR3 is TGTGCCAGCAGCCAAACAGGGTGGAGAACTGAAGCTTTCTTT. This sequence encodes CASSQTGWRTEAFF.

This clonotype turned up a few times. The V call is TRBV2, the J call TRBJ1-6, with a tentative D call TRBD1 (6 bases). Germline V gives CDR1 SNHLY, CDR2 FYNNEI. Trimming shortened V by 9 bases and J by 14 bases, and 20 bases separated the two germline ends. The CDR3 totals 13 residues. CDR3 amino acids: CARDSGVSEALHF. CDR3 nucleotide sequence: TGTGCCAGGGACAGTGGGGTCTCGGAGGCCCTCCACTTT.

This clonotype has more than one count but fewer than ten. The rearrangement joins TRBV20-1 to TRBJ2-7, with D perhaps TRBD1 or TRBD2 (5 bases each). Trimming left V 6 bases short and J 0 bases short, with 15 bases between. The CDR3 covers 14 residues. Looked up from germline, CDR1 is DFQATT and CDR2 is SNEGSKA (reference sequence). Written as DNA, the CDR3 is TGCAGTGCACGGGACCGTGACGTCTCCTACGAGCAGTACTTC. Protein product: CSARDRDVSYEQYF.

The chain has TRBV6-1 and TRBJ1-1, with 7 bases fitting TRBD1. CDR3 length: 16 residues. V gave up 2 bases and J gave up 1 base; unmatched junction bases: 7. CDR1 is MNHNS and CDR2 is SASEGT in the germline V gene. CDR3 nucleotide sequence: TGTGCCAGCAGTGAACTCTTGACAGGGAGGAACACTGAAGCTTTCTTT. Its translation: CASSELLTGRNTEAFF.

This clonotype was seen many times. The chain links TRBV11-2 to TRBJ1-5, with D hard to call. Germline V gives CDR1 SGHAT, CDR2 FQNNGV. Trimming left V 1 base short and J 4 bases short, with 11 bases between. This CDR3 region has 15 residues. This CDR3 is CASSLGAGLNQPQHF. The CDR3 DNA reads TGTGCCAGCAGCTTAGGCGCAGGCCTGAATCAGCCCCAGCATTTT.

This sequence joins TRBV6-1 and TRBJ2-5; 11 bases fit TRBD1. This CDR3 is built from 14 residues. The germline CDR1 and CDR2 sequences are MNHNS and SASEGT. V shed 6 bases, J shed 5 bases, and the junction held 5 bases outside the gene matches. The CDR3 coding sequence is TGTGCCAGCAGGGACAGGGGGCGCGGGGAGACCCAGTACTTC. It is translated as CASRDRGRGETQYF.

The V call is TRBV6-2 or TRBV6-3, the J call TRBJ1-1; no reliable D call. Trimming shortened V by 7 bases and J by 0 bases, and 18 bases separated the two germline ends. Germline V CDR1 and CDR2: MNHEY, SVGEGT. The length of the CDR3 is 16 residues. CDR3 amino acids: CASTYGRILMNTEAFF. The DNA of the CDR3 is TGTGCCAGCACCTACGGGAGAATCCTCATGAACACTGAAGCTTTCTTT.

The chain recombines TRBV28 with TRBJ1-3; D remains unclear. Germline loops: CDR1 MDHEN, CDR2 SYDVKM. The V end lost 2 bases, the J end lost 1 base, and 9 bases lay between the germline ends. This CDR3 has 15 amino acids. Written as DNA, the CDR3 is TGTGCCAGCAGTTTAGCCTCCAAGTCTGGAAACACCATATATTTT. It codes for CASSLASKSGNTIYF.

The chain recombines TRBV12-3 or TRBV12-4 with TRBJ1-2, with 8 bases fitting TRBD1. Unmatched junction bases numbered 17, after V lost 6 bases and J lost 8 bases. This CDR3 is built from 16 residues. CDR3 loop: CASRGGAGQGRDGYTF. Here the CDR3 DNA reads TGTGCCAGCAGAGGAGGAGCCGGACAGGGTCGAGACGGCTACACCTTC.

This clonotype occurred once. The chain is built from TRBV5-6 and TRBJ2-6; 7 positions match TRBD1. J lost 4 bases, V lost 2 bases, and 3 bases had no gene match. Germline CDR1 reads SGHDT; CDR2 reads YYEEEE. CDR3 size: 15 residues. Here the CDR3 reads CASSLTGAGANVLTF. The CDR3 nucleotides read TGTGCCAGCAGCTTAACAGGGGCCGGGGCCAACGTCCTGACTTTC.

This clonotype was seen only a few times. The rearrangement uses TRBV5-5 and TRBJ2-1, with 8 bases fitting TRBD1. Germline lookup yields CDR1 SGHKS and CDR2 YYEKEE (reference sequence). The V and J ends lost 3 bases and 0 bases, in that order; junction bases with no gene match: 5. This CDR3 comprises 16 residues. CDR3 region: CASSWDRRSSYNEQFF. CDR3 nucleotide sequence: TGTGCCAGCAGCTGGGACAGGAGGAGCTCCTACAATGAGCAGTTCTTC.

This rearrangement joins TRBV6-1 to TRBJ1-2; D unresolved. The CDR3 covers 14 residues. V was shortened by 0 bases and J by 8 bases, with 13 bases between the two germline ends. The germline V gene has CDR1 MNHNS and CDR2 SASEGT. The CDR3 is CASSEAIGTRGYTF. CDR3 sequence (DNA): TGTGCCAGCAGTGAAGCGATCGGTACAAGGGGCTACACCTTC.

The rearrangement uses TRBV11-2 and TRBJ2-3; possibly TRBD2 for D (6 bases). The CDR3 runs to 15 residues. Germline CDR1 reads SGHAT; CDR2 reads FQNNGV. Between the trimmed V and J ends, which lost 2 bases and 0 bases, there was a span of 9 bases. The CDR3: CASSLQGTSTDTQYF. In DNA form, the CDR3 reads TGTGCCAGCAGCTTACAAGGGACTAGCACAGATACGCAGTATTTT. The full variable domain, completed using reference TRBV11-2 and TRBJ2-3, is EAGVAQSPRYKIIEKRQSVAFWCNPISGHATLYWYQQILGQGPKLLIQFQNNGVVDDSQLPKDRFSAERLKGVDSTLKIQPAKLEDSAVYLCASSLQGTSTDTQYFGPGTRLTVL.

In DNA form, the CDR3 reads TGTGCCAGCAGCCAAGATTTGGGTGCAGCTTTCTTT. The encoded protein is CASSQDLGAAFF. The rearrangement links TRBV3-1 to TRBJ1-1; D gene uncertain. Deletions cut 0 bases from V and 10 bases from J, with 9 bases between. This CDR3 region has 12 residues. Per germline, CDR1 LGHDT and CDR2 YNNKEL (reference sequence).

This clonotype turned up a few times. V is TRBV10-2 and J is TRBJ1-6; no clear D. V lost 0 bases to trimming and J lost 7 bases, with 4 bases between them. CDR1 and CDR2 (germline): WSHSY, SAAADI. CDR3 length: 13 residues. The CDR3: CASSESVNSPLHF. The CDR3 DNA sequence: TGCGCCAGCAGTGAGTCAGTGAATTCACCCCTCCACTTT.

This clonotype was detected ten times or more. CDR3 in DNA: TGTGCCAGCAGTCCTTTTGAGATAGCGACCTACAATGAGCAGTTCTTC. This encodes CASSPFEIATYNEQFF. The rearrangement joins TRBV2 to TRBJ2-1; a possible D gene is TRBD2 (5 bases). The CDR3 totals 16 residues. Looked up from germline, CDR1 is SNHLY and CDR2 is FYNNEI. Between the trimmed V and J ends, which lost 5 bases and 2 bases, there was a span of 16 bases.

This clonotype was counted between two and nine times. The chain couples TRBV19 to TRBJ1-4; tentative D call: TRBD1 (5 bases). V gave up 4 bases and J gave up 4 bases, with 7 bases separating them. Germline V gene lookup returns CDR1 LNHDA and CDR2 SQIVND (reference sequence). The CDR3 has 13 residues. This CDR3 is CASSRRGNEKLFF. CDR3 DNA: TGTGCCAGTAGTAGGAGGGGTAATGAAAAACTGTTTTTT.

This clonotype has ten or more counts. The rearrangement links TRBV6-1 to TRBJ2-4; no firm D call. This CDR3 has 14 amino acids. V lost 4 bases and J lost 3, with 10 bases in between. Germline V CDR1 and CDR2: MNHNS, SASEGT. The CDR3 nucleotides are TGTGCCAGCAGTGGACAAGAGCGCAAAAACATTCAGTACTTC. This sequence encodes CASSGQERKNIQYF.

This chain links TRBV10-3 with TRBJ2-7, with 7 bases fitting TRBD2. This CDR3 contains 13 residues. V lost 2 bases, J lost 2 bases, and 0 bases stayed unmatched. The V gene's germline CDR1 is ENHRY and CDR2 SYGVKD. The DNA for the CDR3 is TGTGCCATCAGTGAGGGACTAGCCTACGAGCAGTACTTC. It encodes CAISEGLAYEQYF.

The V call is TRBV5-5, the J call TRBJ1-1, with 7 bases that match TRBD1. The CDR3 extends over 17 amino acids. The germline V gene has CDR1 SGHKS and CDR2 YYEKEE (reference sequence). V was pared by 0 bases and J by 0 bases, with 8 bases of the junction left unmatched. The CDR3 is CASSLVRIGTVNTEAFF. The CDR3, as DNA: TGTGCCAGCAGCTTGGTGAGGATTGGGACAGTGAACACTGAAGCTTTCTTT.

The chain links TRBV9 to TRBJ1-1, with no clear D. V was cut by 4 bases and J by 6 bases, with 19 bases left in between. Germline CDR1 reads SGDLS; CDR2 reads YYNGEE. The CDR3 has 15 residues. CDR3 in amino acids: CASSPRRRVPPEAFF. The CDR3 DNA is TGTGCCAGCAGCCCCCGGCGGAGGGTACCCCCTGAAGCTTTCTTT.

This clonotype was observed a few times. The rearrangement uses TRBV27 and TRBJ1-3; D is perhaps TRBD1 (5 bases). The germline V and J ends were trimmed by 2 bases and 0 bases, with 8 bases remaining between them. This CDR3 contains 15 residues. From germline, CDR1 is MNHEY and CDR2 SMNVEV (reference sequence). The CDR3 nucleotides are TGTGCCAGCAGTTTAGGGGACCCCTCTGGAAACACCATATATTTT. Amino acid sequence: CASSLGDPSGNTIYF.

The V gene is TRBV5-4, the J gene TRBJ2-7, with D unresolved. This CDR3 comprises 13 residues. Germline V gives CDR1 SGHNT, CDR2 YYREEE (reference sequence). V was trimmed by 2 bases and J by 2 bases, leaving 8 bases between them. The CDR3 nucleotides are TGTGCCAGCAGCTTTAAGGGTACCTACGAGCAGTACTTC. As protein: CASSFKGTYEQYF.

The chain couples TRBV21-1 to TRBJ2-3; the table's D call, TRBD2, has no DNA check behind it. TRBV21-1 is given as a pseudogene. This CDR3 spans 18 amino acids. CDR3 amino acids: CASSGPHVAGGLEDTQYF. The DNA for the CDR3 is TGTGCCAGCAGCGGACCCCATGTAGCGGGGGGGCTTGAAGATACGCAGTATTTT.

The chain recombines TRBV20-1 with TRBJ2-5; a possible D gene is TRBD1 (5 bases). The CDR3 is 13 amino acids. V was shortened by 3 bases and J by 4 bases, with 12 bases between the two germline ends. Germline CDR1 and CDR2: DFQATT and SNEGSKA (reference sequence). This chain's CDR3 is CSARWQGIETQYF. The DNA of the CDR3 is TGCAGTGCTAGGTGGCAGGGCATAGAGACCCAGTACTTC.

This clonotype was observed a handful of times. CDR3 in amino acids: CASSPFRYTEAFF. CDR3 in DNA: TGTGCCAGCAGTCCCTTCCGGTACACTGAAGCTTTCTTT. V and J are TRBV6-2 or TRBV6-3 and TRBJ1-1; D is unresolved. The CDR3 is made up of 13 amino acids. V gave up 5 bases and J gave up 3 bases, with 10 bases separating them. The germline V gene has CDR1 MNHEY and CDR2 SVGEGT.

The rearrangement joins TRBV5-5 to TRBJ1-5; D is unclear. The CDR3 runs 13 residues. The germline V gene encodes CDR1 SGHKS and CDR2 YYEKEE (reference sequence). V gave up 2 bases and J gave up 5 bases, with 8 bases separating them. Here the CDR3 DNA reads TGTGCCAGCAGCTTCAAAGCAGATCAGCCCCAGCATTTT. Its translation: CASSFKADQPQHF.